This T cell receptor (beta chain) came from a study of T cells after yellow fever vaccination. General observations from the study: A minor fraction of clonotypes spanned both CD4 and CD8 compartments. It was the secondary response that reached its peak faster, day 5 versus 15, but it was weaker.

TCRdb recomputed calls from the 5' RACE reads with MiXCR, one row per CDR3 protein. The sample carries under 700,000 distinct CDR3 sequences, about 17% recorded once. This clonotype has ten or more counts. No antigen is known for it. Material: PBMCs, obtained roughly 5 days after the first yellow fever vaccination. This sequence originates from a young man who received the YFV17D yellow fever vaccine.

This chain's CDR3 is CASSSPGGRYEQFF. The CDR3 DNA reads as TGTGCCAGCAGTTCCCCCGGCGGGCGGTATGAGCAGTTCTTC. This sequence joins TRBV28 and TRBJ2-1, with a tentative D call TRBD2 (5 bases). Deletions cut 4 bases from V and 8 bases from J, with 15 bases between. The CDR3 is 14 residues long. The germline CDR1 and CDR2 sequences are MDHEN and SYDVKM.